This is a list of T cell receptor beta chains from one sample in a study of blood T cell repertoires in COVID-19. The protocol was immunoSEQ multiplex PCR, while the TCRdb copy is restricted to in-frame clones and leaves out a portion. The sample consists of fewer than 350,000 clones, 75% to 90% of them appearing once. The specimen sequenced was peripheral blood. These receptors all stem from a young woman who had recovered from COVID-19. The conserved cysteine and the conserved F or W are not part of the CDR3 here.

V gene: TRBV27
CDR3 protein: ANGTGGEQY

V gene: TRBV5-4
CDR3 protein: ASSFRDREYEQY

V gene: TRBV6-5
CDR3 protein: ASNNPRTGDGYT

V gene: TRBV9
CDR3 protein: ASSVDTPSGNTIY

V gene: TRBV6-6
CDR3 protein: AIRLEMQANSPLH

V gene: TRBV10-2
CDR3 protein: ASSGTDNYGYT

V gene: TRBV7-2
CDR3 protein: ASSPDRAGANVLT

V gene: TRBV29-1
CDR3 protein: SAEHVMIISYGYT

V gene: TRBV6-2/TRBV6-3
CDR3 protein: ASSYSSGRNEQF

V gene: TRBV7-2
CDR3 protein: ASSPSRDRANYGYT

V gene: TRBV10-3
CDR3 protein: AIRRDLDNIQY

V gene: TRBV7-9
CDR3 protein: ASSFGAGVKETQY

V gene: TRBV4-1
CDR3 protein: ASSQGVVEANEKLF

V gene: TRBV5-1
CDR3 protein: ASSPPGRGEQF

V gene: TRBV7-2
CDR3 protein: ASSLGGLGPGNTIY

V gene: TRBV11-2
CDR3 protein: ASTNARDNSIQY

V gene: TRBV5-1
CDR3 protein: ASPRVVTEKLF

V gene: TRBV5-6
CDR3 protein: ASSFLTSGRGEY

V gene: TRBV7-9
CDR3 protein: ASSFATAYEQY

V gene: TRBV30
CDR3 protein: AWTYAGGKLF

V gene: TRBV2
CDR3 protein: ASRARVGAEAF

V gene: TRBV28
CDR3 protein: ASSLSSYGSYEQY

V gene: TRBV15
CDR3 protein: ATSRRVAGLETQY

V gene: TRBV29-1
CDR3 protein: SVRQGFLNTEAF

V gene: TRBV5-6
CDR3 protein: ASSLGREQY

V gene: TRBV15
CDR3 protein: ATSSRGYGTEAF

V gene: TRBV10-2
CDR3 protein: ASRQVTEAF

V gene: TRBV19
CDR3 protein: ASSKGGGSPTYEQY